This T cell receptor (beta chain) originates from a study of blood T cell repertoires in COVID-19. Turning to the study itself: Specimens from acute and convalescent COVID-19 originated in the United States, Italy and Spain. PBMCs, B-cell-depleted T cells, or T cells provided the cDNA or gDNA that made up the material.

In the study's own analysis: Counts of nucleated cells, estimated from reference gene primer amplification, were obtained. Assay: immunoSEQ multiplex PCR; the TCRdb copy retains only in-frame clones and omits some. The DNA gave D and trimming, while V, J and clone size come from that table. The top ten clones hold less than 4.5% of a sample with some 120,000 clones, over 75% of them seen once. The receptor comes from a woman aged 55-75 years with acute or convalescent COVID-19. The material sequenced was peripheral blood.

The CDR3 DNA follows: TGTGCCAGCAGCGAGGGAGCGGGCGCCATGCCTTTGGGTGGCTACACCTTC. This sequence encodes CASSEGAGAMPLGGYTF. The V and J genes are TRBV9 and TRBJ1-2; D not resolved. Germline lookup yields CDR1 SGDLS and CDR2 YYNGEE. The germline V and J ends were trimmed by 3 bases and 7 bases, with 25 bases remaining between them. The CDR3 contains 17 residues.